The next 11 T cell receptor beta chains were all read from a single sample in a study of STAT5B mutations in CD4+ large granular lymphocyte leukemia. TCRdb's table, derived via immunoSEQ multiplex PCR, lists solely in-frame clones and lacks some. The sample includes approximately 21,000 clones, roughly 79% of them seen just once. The sequencing sample was made of CD4+ T cells from blood buffy coats. The receptors come from a human donor in good health.

The V and J genes are TRBV28 and TRBJ1-1, with D uncertain. The CDR3 runs 14 residues. V was shortened by 11 bases and J by 0 bases, with 16 bases between the two germline ends. The germline gives CDR1 MDHEN, CDR2 SYDVKM. The CDR3, as DNA: TGTGCCGCATTATCCGGATTCATGAACACTGAAGCTTTCTTT. Amino acid sequence: CAALSGFMNTEAFF.

The V call is TRBV6-5, the J call TRBJ1-1; the D gene is possibly TRBD1 (6 bases). Germline values: CDR1 MNHEY, CDR2 SVGAGI. Trimming shortened V by 0 bases and J by 5 bases, and 13 bases separated the two germline ends. The CDR3 has 15 amino acids. Here the CDR3 reads CASSYSDLGGTEAFF. CDR3 nucleotide sequence: TGTGCCAGCAGTTACTCCGATTTAGGGGGGACTGAAGCTTTCTTT.

The gene calls are TRBV6-1 and TRBJ1-2; D is possibly TRBD1 (5 bases). V was trimmed by 5 bases and J by 4 bases, leaving 11 bases between them. The germline CDR1 and CDR2 sequences are MNHNS and SASEGT. CDR3 length equals 13 residues. The CDR3: CASSFAGSYGYTF. Written as DNA, the CDR3 is TGTGCCAGCAGTTTTGCAGGGAGCTATGGCTACACCTTC.

The V gene is TRBV21-1, the J gene TRBJ1-3; the tabulated D call, TRBD1, remains unverified against the DNA. TRBV21-1 is designated a pseudogene. CDR3 length: 16 amino acids. The CDR3 bases are TGTGCCAGCAGCAGCACGACAGGGAGCTCTGGAAACACCATATATTTT. This sequence encodes CASSSTTGSSGNTIYF.

The chain is built from TRBV7-3 and TRBJ1-1; 9 bases match TRBD1. Germline V gene data show CDR1 as SGHTA and CDR2 as FQGTGA. Trimming cost V 5 bases and J 1 base; bases outside gene matches: 5. This CDR3 contains 15 residues. CDR3 DNA: TGTGCCAGCAGCCCCTCGGGACAGGGGAACACTGAAGCTTTCTTT. Protein: CASSPSGQGNTEAFF. The whole variable domain, remainder taken from reference TRBV7-3 and TRBJ1-1, is GAGVSQTPSNKVTEKGKYVELRCDPISGHTALYWYRQSLGQGPEFLIYFQGTGAADDSGLPNDRFFAVRPEGSVSTLKIQRTERGDSAVYLCASSPSGQGNTEAFFGQGTRLTVV.

This clone was seen only once. This chain connects TRBV5-6 to TRBJ2-5, with D perhaps assigned TRBD1 or TRBD2 (6 bases each). The J call may be incorrect, as the DNA end agrees better with TRBJ2-7. Germline CDR1 reads SGHDT; CDR2 reads YYEEEE. The CDR3 is 15 amino acids. CDR3 coding DNA: TGTGCCAGCAGCTTAGGGGGGATCGGCGATTACGAGCAGTACTTC. It specifies CASSLGGIGDYEQYF.

This chain uses TRBV7-8 with TRBJ1-5; D is unclear. The CDR3 has 17 residues. The V and J ends lost 5 bases and 0 bases respectively, with 17 bases between them. Germline V gene sequence: CDR1 SGHVS, CDR2 FQNEAQ. The chain's CDR3 is CASSLSGQPYSNQPQHF. DNA of the CDR3: TGTGCCAGCAGCCTTAGTGGGCAGCCGTATAGCAATCAGCCCCAGCATTTT.

The chain employs TRBV28 and TRBJ2-7; TRBD1 matches 8 bases. The germline gives CDR1 MDHEN, CDR2 SYDVKM. The ends lost 6 bases at V and 3 bases at J; junction bases unmatched: 10. The length of the CDR3 is 15 residues. CDR3 coding DNA: TGTGCCAGCAGAAGGCAGGGGGCGGAGGGCTACGAGCAGTACTTC. It yields the protein CASRRQGAEGYEQYF.

The rearrangement links TRBV25-1 to TRBJ2-2, with TRBD1 matching 9 bases. Trimming removed 4 bases from V and 3 bases from J; junction bases left unmatched: 3. Looked up from germline, CDR1 is MGHDK and CDR2 is SYGVNS. The CDR3 consists of 15 residues. The CDR3 DNA follows: TGTGCCAGCAGTGTAGACAGGGGGTACACCGGGGAGCTGTTTTTT. Translated, it gives CASSVDRGYTGELFF.

The rearrangement joins TRBV6-6 to TRBJ2-2; D perhaps matches TRBD1 (5 bases). CDR1 and CDR2 from the germline V gene are MNHNY and SVGAGI (reference sequence). Deletions cut 2 bases from V and 1 base from J, with 5 bases between. This CDR3 has 14 residues. CDR3 nucleotides: TGTGCCAGCAGTTACAGGGGGAACACCGGGGAGCTGTTTTTT. Protein sequence: CASSYRGNTGELFF.

The chain carries TRBV19 and TRBJ1-1; D perhaps matches TRBD1 (5 bases). The V end was cut by 5 bases, the J end by 5 bases, with 18 bases between. The CDR3 extends over 15 amino acids. The germline CDR1 and CDR2 sequences are LNHDA and SQIVND (reference sequence). CDR3 protein: CASSVYRGGTTEAFF. CDR3 nucleotide sequence: TGTGCCAGTAGTGTCTATCGGGGGGGAACGACTGAAGCTTTCTTT.